These 6 T cell receptor beta chains originate from one sample sequenced in a study of T cell repertoires in cytomegalovirus infection. TCRdb recomputed calls from the reads with MiXCR, one row per CDR3 protein. The top ten hold approximately 10% of the sample, which has a few hundred thousand distinct CDR3 sequences, 15% to 20% seen once. Sequencing was done on a sample of PBMCs. The receptors stem from a human donor in good health (CMV status not recorded). Some clones in this sample may be carry-over from other donors' samples.

The V and J genes are TRBV7-2 and TRBJ2-3, with D perhaps TRBD1 or TRBD2 (5 bases each). Trimming left V 3 bases short and J 6 bases short, with 13 bases between. CDR1 is SGHTA and CDR2 is FQGNSA in the germline V gene. There are 14 residues in the CDR3. The CDR3 DNA reads as TGTGCCAGCAGCTTCGGGACCCCCGGGGATACGCAGTATTTT. Translation gives CASSFGTPGDTQYF.

This clonotype has a count of ten or more. This chain joins TRBV7-2 and TRBJ2-1, with 8 bases lining up with TRBD2. J was trimmed by 2 bases and V by 6 bases; bases with no gene match: 3. The CDR3 covers 14 residues. CDR1 and CDR2 (germline): SGHTA, FQGNSA. CDR3 region: CASRRGRPYNEQFF. The CDR3 nucleotides are TGTGCCAGCAGGCGCGGGAGGCCCTACAATGAGCAGTTCTTC. Full variable domain (missing parts from reference TRBV7-2 and TRBJ2-1): GAGVSQSPSNKVTEKGKDVELRCDPISGHTALYWYRQSLGQGLEFLIYFQGNSAPDKSGLPSDRFSAERTGGSVSTLTIQRTQQEDSAVYLCASRRGRPYNEQFFGPGTRLTVL.

This clonotype was seen ten or more times. This chain joins TRBV7-2 and TRBJ2-3; a possible D gene is TRBD1 (6 bases). Germline assignment: CDR1 SGHTA and CDR2 FQGNSA. The V gene lost 3 bases and the J gene lost 1 base, with 11 bases spanning the gap. The CDR3 has 15 residues. Here the CDR3 reads CASSFGGGRTDTQYF. In DNA, the CDR3 is TGTGCCAGCAGCTTTGGTGGGGGCCGCACAGATACGCAGTATTTT.

This clonotype has more than one count but fewer than ten. This chain joins TRBV27 and TRBJ2-3; 7 bases align to TRBD2. From germline, CDR1 is MNHEY and CDR2 SMNVEV (reference sequence). V gave up 5 bases and J gave up 1 base; unmatched junction bases: 6. This CDR3 is built from 15 residues. CDR3 residues: CASSHRGLGTDTQYF. DNA for the CDR3: TGTGCCAGCAGTCACCGAGGACTAGGCACAGATACGCAGTATTTT.

The table lists this clonotype with many counts. The chain couples TRBV12-3 or TRBV12-4 to TRBJ2-7, with a possible D match to TRBD2 (6 bases). The CDR3 spans 12 residues. The germline V and J ends were trimmed by 4 bases and 6 bases, with 10 bases remaining between them. The CDR3 loop reads CASSSGDFEQYF. The CDR3 bases are TGTGCCAGCAGTTCGGGGGACTTCGAGCAGTACTTC.

This clonotype appeared many times. The chain couples TRBV7-8 to TRBJ2-1; 8 nucleotides align to TRBD1. Germline CDR1 and CDR2: SGHVS and FQNEAQ. The CDR3 contains 16 residues. The J segment lost 4 bases and the V segment lost 5 bases, leaving 10 bases of the junction unmatched. The CDR3 region has the DNA TGTGCCAGCAGCCGGTCCCGGGACAGGACATACAATGAGCAGTTCTTC. This sequence encodes CASSRSRDRTYNEQFF.